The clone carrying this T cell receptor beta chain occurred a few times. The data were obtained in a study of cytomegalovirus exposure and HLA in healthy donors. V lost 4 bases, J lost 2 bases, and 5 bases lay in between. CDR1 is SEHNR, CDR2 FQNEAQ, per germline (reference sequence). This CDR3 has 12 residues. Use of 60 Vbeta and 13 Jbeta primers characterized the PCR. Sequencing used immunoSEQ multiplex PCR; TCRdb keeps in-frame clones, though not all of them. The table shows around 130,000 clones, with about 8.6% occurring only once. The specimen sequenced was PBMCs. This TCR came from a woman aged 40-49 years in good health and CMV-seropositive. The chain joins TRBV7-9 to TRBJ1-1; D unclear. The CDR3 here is CASSSTNTEAFF. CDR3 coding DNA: TGTGCCAGCAGCTCTACTAACACTGAAGCTTTCTTT.